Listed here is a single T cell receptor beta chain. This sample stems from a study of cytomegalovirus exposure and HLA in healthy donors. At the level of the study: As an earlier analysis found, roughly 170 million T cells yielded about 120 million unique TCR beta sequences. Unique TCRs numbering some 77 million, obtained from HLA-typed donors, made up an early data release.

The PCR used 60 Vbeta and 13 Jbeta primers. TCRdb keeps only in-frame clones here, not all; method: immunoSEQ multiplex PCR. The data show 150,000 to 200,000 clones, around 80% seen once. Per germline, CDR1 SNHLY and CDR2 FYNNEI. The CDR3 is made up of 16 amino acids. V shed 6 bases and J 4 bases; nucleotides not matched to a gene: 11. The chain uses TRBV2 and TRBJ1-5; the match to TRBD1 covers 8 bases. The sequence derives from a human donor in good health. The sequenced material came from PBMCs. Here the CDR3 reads CASRADGGTGNQPQHF. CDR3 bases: TGTGCCAGCAGGGCGGATGGCGGGACAGGTAATCAGCCCCAGCATTTT. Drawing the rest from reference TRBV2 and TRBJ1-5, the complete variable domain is EPEVTQTPSHQVTQMGQEVILRCVPISNHLYFYWYRQILGQKVEFLVSFYNNEISEKSEIFDDQFSVERPDGSNFTLKIRSTKLEDSAMYFCASRADGGTGNQPQHFGDGTRLSIL.